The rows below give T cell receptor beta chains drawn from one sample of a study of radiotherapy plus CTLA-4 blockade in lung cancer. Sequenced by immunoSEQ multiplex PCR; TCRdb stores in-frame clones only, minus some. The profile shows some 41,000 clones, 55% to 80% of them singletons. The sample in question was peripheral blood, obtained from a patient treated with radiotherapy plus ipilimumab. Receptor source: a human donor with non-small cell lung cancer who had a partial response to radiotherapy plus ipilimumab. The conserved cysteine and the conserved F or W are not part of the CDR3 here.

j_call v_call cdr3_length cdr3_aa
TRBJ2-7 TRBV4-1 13 ASSQGGAPGYEQY
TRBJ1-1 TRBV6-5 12 ASSYDGRNTEAF
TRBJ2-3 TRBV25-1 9 ASSATDTQY
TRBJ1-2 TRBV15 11 ATSRGDSHGYT
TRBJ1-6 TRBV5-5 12 ASSFGGMNSPLH
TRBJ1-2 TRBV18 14 ASSPPVTGEFGGYT
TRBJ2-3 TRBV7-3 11 ASSFGGGDTQY
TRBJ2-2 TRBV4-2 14 ASSQEYGGHTGELF
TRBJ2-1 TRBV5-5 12 ASSLGASPNEQF
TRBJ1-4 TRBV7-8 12 ASSPGTVNEKLF